This TCR beta chain was obtained from a study of Graves' ophthalmopathy and Graves' hyperthyroidism. As concerns this clonotype: Its specificity is not known.

The sequenced template was RNA, covering the TCR beta CDR3 region. HTBI-primed RT-PCR formed the first round, and a multiplex PCR formed the second. TCRdb ran MiXCR on the multiplex PCR reads and lists one entry per CDR3 protein. This sample has about 230,000 distinct CDR3 sequences, with 45% found just once. V lost 5 bases, J lost 8 bases, and 9 bases lay in between. This CDR3 spans 11 amino acids. Looked up from germline, CDR1 is DFQATT and CDR2 is SNEGSKA (reference sequence). Ophthalmopathy donors showed moderate-to-severe activity, CAS ≥3, NOSPECS ≥4 and a duration under 3 months. Study-wide points: Ophthalmopathy progression cases were predicted by the model with roughly 68% sensitivity and roughly 72% specificity. Most clonotypes expanded in thyroid above 0.001 frequency were present in blood too.

The TCR comes from an adult man with Graves' ophthalmopathy. The chain carries TRBV20-1 and TRBJ1-4; no firm D call. Material for sequencing was peripheral blood. The CDR3: CSASPREKLFF. CDR3 sequence (DNA): TGCAGTGCTTCACCCAGGGAAAAACTGTTTTTT.